This TCR beta chain was identified during a study of a mutant IDH1 vaccine in newly diagnosed glioma. Turning to the study itself: The study started vaccination 4-6 weeks after radiotherapy alone, or with temozolomide cycles. Treated patients had a mean age of approximately 40 years and a sex split that was roughly 62% male and about 38% female. Scheduled at week 35, visit V12 preceded visit V13, held at week 47.

The table came from immunoSEQ multiplex PCR; TCRdb's copy has only in-frame clones and leaves some out. The sample records tens of thousands of clones, approximately 82% being singletons. Comment on this clone: What it binds is unknown.

Time point: week 47, end of study. Doses consisted of 300 ug of mutant IDH1 20-mer peptide each, paired with topical imiquimod. Each tumor in the donors was a new WHO grade 3 or 4 astrocytoma, IDH1-mutant and ATRX-lost. The TCR was taken from a man aged 18 to 30 with glioma. Some clones in this sample may be carry-over from other donors' samples. The sample in question was PBMCs, obtained from a glioma patient whose treatment included an IDH1 peptide vaccine.

CDR3 amino acids: CASSALPPGQGKLVRPYEQYF. In DNA, the CDR3 is TGTGCCAGCAGCGCCTTACCCCCGGGACAGGGCAAACTCGTCAGACCGTACGAGCAGTACTTC. The gene calls are TRBV21-1 and TRBJ2-7; the table's D call of TRBD1 was not tested on the DNA. TRBV21-1 constitutes a pseudogene. The CDR3 contains 21 residues.